Listed below are T cell receptor beta chains from one sample, sequenced in a study of type 1 regulatory T cells. What these receptors recognize is not known. TCRdb re-called the reads through MiXCR, storing one row per CDR3 protein. Found here are 70,000 or so distinct CDR3 sequences, less than 25% of them singletons; the top ten hold 7% to 10%. The sample was cultured type 1 regulatory T (Tr1) cells, either the whole culture or a sorted fraction (not recorded which). The receptors shown here come from a human donor in good health. Both conserved end residues are part of each CDR3. The order of the fields is J gene, clone size, D gene, V gene, CDR3 DNA, CDR3 protein. A D gene is named only where the DNA matches it firmly. Clone size is stated in some rows and not others, as once, few, many or a class when expanded.

j_gene: TRBJ2-1
abundance: -
d_gene: TRBD2
v_gene: TRBV19
CDR3nt: TGTGCCAGTAGTATAGAAACCCCGACTAGCGGGAGATACAATGAGCAGTTCTTC
CDR3aa: CASSIETPTSGRYNEQFF

j_gene: TRBJ1-6
abundance: -
d_gene: -
v_gene: TRBV29-1
CDR3nt: TGCAGCGTTCGCTTCTCGGCACGTGAGAATTCACCCCTCCACTTT
CDR3aa: CSVRFSARENSPLHF

j_gene: TRBJ2-6
abundance: few
d_gene: -
v_gene: TRBV9
CDR3nt: TGTGCCAGCGCTCGGGAGCCGGCCTTGACGCTCGGGGCCAACGTCCTGACTTTC
CDR3aa: CASAREPALTLGANVLTF

j_gene: TRBJ2-1
abundance: -
d_gene: TRBD2
v_gene: TRBV20-1
CDR3nt: TGCAGTGCTATTACTAGCGGCTACAATGAGCAGTTCTTC
CDR3aa: CSAITSGYNEQFF

j_gene: TRBJ2-3
abundance: many
d_gene: TRBD2
v_gene: TRBV20-1
CDR3nt: TGCAGCCTCAGCGGGAGGGCCGTAGATACGCAGTATTTT
CDR3aa: CSLSGRAVDTQYF

j_gene: TRBJ2-5
abundance: -
d_gene: -
v_gene: TRBV12-3/TRBV12-4
CDR3nt: TGTGCCAGCAGTTCATTATCGGGATGGGGACAAGAGACCCAGTACTTC
CDR3aa: CASSSLSGWGQETQYF

j_gene: TRBJ2-1
abundance: many
d_gene: -
v_gene: TRBV5-1
CDR3nt: TGCGCCAGCAGCGAAACTAGCTACAATGAGCAGTTCTTC
CDR3aa: CASSETSYNEQFF

j_gene: TRBJ2-7
abundance: -
d_gene: TRBD1
v_gene: TRBV12-3/TRBV12-4
CDR3nt: TGTGCCAGCCAACCGGGACAGGGCTCCTACGAGCAGTACTTC
CDR3aa: CASQPGQGSYEQYF

j_gene: TRBJ2-1
abundance: few
d_gene: -
v_gene: TRBV6-5
CDR3nt: TGTGCCAGCACCCGAGACAGAGCTACAAACAATGAGCAGTTCTTC
CDR3aa: CASTRDRATNNEQFF

j_gene: TRBJ2-7
abundance: few
d_gene: TRBD2
v_gene: TRBV11-2
CDR3nt: TGTGCCAGCAGCTTCGTGGGACTAGCAGCCTACGAGCAGTACTTC
CDR3aa: CASSFVGLAAYEQYF

j_gene: TRBJ2-6
abundance: few
d_gene: -
v_gene: TRBV5-1
CDR3nt: TGCGCCAGCAGCGGGGATAACTCTGGGGCCAACGTCCTGACTTTC
CDR3aa: CASSGDNSGANVLTF

j_gene: TRBJ2-3
abundance: few
d_gene: -
v_gene: TRBV15
CDR3nt: TGTGCCACCCGTAAGGGGAGCGGCACAGATACGCAGTATTTT
CDR3aa: CATRKGSGTDTQYF

j_gene: TRBJ2-1
abundance: -
d_gene: -
v_gene: TRBV5-4
CDR3nt: TGTGCCAGCAGCTTGGAGGTACTCTCTCCGCAGTTCTTC
CDR3aa: CASSLEVLSPQFF

j_gene: TRBJ2-3
abundance: -
d_gene: -
v_gene: TRBV3-1
CDR3nt: TGCGCCAGCAGCCAAGGCGGGAGCACAGATACGCAGTATTTT
CDR3aa: CASSQGGSTDTQYF

j_gene: TRBJ2-5
abundance: -
d_gene: -
v_gene: TRBV20-1
CDR3nt: TGCAGTGCTCCCAAAGGTTACGAGACCCAGTACTTC
CDR3aa: CSAPKGYETQYF

j_gene: TRBJ2-1
abundance: large
d_gene: -
v_gene: TRBV11-1
CDR3nt: TGTGCCAGCAGCTTAGATCAAACTCTTGAGCAGTTCTTC
CDR3aa: CASSLDQTLEQFF

j_gene: TRBJ1-1
abundance: -
d_gene: -
v_gene: TRBV20-1
CDR3nt: TGCAGTGCTAGACCTATGTTAGAAGCTTTCTTT
CDR3aa: CSARPMLEAFF

j_gene: TRBJ2-3
abundance: -
d_gene: -
v_gene: TRBV7-2
CDR3nt: TGTGCCAGCAGCCGTGCCAGCACAGATACGCAGTATTTT
CDR3aa: CASSRASTDTQYF

j_gene: TRBJ1-4
abundance: -
d_gene: -
v_gene: TRBV6-5
CDR3nt: TGTGCCAGCAGTTACGCAGTACAAAGGGAAAAACTGTTTTTT
CDR3aa: CASSYAVQREKLFF

j_gene: TRBJ2-1
abundance: few
d_gene: TRBD2
v_gene: TRBV5-1
CDR3nt: TGCGCCAGCAGCCTAGCGGGGCAGAGGGCAAATGAGCAGTTCTTC
CDR3aa: CASSLAGQRANEQFF

j_gene: TRBJ1-2
abundance: many
d_gene: -
v_gene: TRBV12-3/TRBV12-4
CDR3nt: TGTGCCAGCAGTACAGATGGACAGATCTATGGCTACACCTTC
CDR3aa: CASSTDGQIYGYTF

j_gene: TRBJ1-3
abundance: many
d_gene: -
v_gene: TRBV20-1
CDR3nt: TGCAGTGCACCCTCGACGAGGGACACCATATATTTT
CDR3aa: CSAPSTRDTIYF

j_gene: TRBJ2-3
abundance: -
d_gene: -
v_gene: TRBV3-1
CDR3nt: TGTGCCAGCAGCCAAGGGCAGGCCCCCACAGATACGCAGTATTTT
CDR3aa: CASSQGQAPTDTQYF

j_gene: TRBJ2-3
abundance: -
d_gene: -
v_gene: TRBV29-1
CDR3nt: TGCAGCGTTGGGGCAGGGGCAGATACGCAGTATTTT
CDR3aa: CSVGAGADTQYF

j_gene: TRBJ1-1
abundance: medium-sized
d_gene: -
v_gene: TRBV2
CDR3nt: TGTGCCAGCAGTGATGTCAGCCTGAACACTGAAGCTTTCTTT
CDR3aa: CASSDVSLNTEAFF

j_gene: TRBJ2-3
abundance: few
d_gene: -
v_gene: TRBV20-1
CDR3nt: TGCAGTGCTAGAAACGGGGGACTGAGCACAGATACGCAGTATTTT
CDR3aa: CSARNGGLSTDTQYF

j_gene: TRBJ2-7
abundance: few
d_gene: TRBD1
v_gene: TRBV30
CDR3nt: TGTGCCTGGGCCCCGGGACAGGGGAGATACGAGCAGTACTTC
CDR3aa: CAWAPGQGRYEQYF

j_gene: TRBJ2-3
abundance: -
d_gene: -
v_gene: TRBV29-1
CDR3nt: TGCAGCGTTGACAGGGCGACAGATACGCAGTATTTT
CDR3aa: CSVDRATDTQYF

j_gene: TRBJ2-1
abundance: -
d_gene: TRBD2
v_gene: TRBV12-3/TRBV12-4
CDR3nt: TGTGCCAGCAGCCTAGCGGGAGGAGGGTTCTTC
CDR3aa: CASSLAGGGFF

j_gene: TRBJ2-7
abundance: -
d_gene: TRBD2
v_gene: TRBV12-3/TRBV12-4
CDR3nt: TGTGCCAGCAGTACTAGCGGGACGTCCCGGGAGCAGTACTTC
CDR3aa: CASSTSGTSREQYF

j_gene: TRBJ1-2
abundance: -
d_gene: -
v_gene: TRBV7-2
CDR3nt: TGTGCCAGCAGCGCCTCGGGGCCTGTTCTGTATGGCTACACCTTC
CDR3aa: CASSASGPVLYGYTF

j_gene: TRBJ2-5
abundance: -
d_gene: -
v_gene: TRBV11-1
CDR3nt: TGTGCCAGCAGCTATATAGAGGAGACCCAGTACTTC
CDR3aa: CASSYIEETQYF

j_gene: TRBJ1-2
abundance: few
d_gene: -
v_gene: TRBV20-1
CDR3nt: TGCAGTGCTAGAGATCAGGAAGCTGGCTACACCTTC
CDR3aa: CSARDQEAGYTF

j_gene: TRBJ2-7
abundance: -
d_gene: TRBD2
v_gene: TRBV30
CDR3nt: TGTGCACTCAGCGGGAGTGGTTACGAGCAGTACTTC
CDR3aa: CALSGSGYEQYF

j_gene: TRBJ2-2
abundance: few
d_gene: -
v_gene: TRBV20-1
CDR3nt: TGCAGTGCTAGAGGTTTGGACAGGAACACCGGGGAGCTGTTTTTT
CDR3aa: CSARGLDRNTGELFF

j_gene: TRBJ1-2
abundance: -
d_gene: TRBD1
v_gene: TRBV20-1
CDR3nt: TGCAGTGCTAGTGCCCGACAGGGAAAGGGCTACACCTTC
CDR3aa: CSASARQGKGYTF

j_gene: TRBJ2-5
abundance: -
d_gene: -
v_gene: TRBV19
CDR3nt: TGTGCCAGTAGTCCCATTGGGACATTGGGAGAGACCCAGTACTTC
CDR3aa: CASSPIGTLGETQYF

j_gene: TRBJ1-5
abundance: many
d_gene: TRBD1
v_gene: TRBV27
CDR3nt: TGTGCCAGCAGTTTGCAGGGGGCTCGGAATCAGCCCCAGCATTTT
CDR3aa: CASSLQGARNQPQHF

j_gene: TRBJ2-1
abundance: few
d_gene: TRBD1
v_gene: TRBV5-1
CDR3nt: TGCGCCAGCAGCTCGGGCTTACAGGGGGCCAATGAGCAGTTCTTC
CDR3aa: CASSSGLQGANEQFF

j_gene: TRBJ1-5
abundance: many
d_gene: -
v_gene: TRBV5-1
CDR3nt: TGTGCCAGCAGCTTAGACAGCAATCAGCCCCAGCATTTT
CDR3aa: CASSLDSNQPQHF

j_gene: TRBJ2-1
abundance: -
d_gene: TRBD1
v_gene: TRBV5-6
CDR3nt: TGTGCCAGCAGCTTGGAAGGGACAGCGGATGAGCAGTTCTTC
CDR3aa: CASSLEGTADEQFF

j_gene: TRBJ2-2
abundance: -
d_gene: TRBD1
v_gene: TRBV5-1
CDR3nt: TGCGCCAGCACCGAACTGACAGGGGGCACCGGGGAGCTGTTTTTT
CDR3aa: CASTELTGGTGELFF

j_gene: TRBJ1-2
abundance: -
d_gene: -
v_gene: TRBV7-2
CDR3nt: TGTGCCAGCAGCTTAGACAGTGCTAACTATGGCTACACCTTC
CDR3aa: CASSLDSANYGYTF

j_gene: TRBJ2-7
abundance: few
d_gene: -
v_gene: TRBV6-1
CDR3nt: TGTGCCAGCCACAGGGAGATAACGCGAGAGCAGTACTTC
CDR3aa: CASHREITREQYF

j_gene: TRBJ2-3
abundance: many
d_gene: -
v_gene: TRBV5-1
CDR3nt: TGCGCCAGCAGCTTCGCTGGCAGGGGCCGAACCCGCACAGATACGCAGTATTTT
CDR3aa: CASSFAGRGRTRTDTQYF

j_gene: TRBJ2-2
abundance: few
d_gene: -
v_gene: TRBV4-3
CDR3nt: TGCGCCAGCAGCCAAGTTATGAACACCGGGGAGCTGTTTTTT
CDR3aa: CASSQVMNTGELFF

j_gene: TRBJ2-4
abundance: few
d_gene: TRBD1
v_gene: TRBV7-2
CDR3nt: TGTGCCAGCAGCTTTGACAGGGGGGGGGCCAAAAACATTCAGTACTTC
CDR3aa: CASSFDRGGAKNIQYF

j_gene: TRBJ1-5
abundance: -
d_gene: TRBD1
v_gene: TRBV12-3/TRBV12-4
CDR3nt: TGTGCCAGCAGCTGGGACAGGGACCAGCCCCAGCATTTT
CDR3aa: CASSWDRDQPQHF

j_gene: TRBJ1-1
abundance: -
d_gene: -
v_gene: TRBV20-1
CDR3nt: TGCAGTGTACCGCGCACAGGGAGGTCTGAAGCTTTCTTT
CDR3aa: CSVPRTGRSEAFF

j_gene: TRBJ1-2
abundance: -
d_gene: -
v_gene: TRBV5-1
CDR3nt: TGCGCCAGCAGCTTGGGCGACCTCGGGGGTGGCTACACCTTC
CDR3aa: CASSLGDLGGGYTF

j_gene: TRBJ1-1
abundance: few
d_gene: TRBD1
v_gene: TRBV18
CDR3nt: TGTGCCAGCTCCGACAGGGCGGGCACTGAAGCTTTCTTT
CDR3aa: CASSDRAGTEAFF

j_gene: TRBJ1-1
abundance: medium-sized
d_gene: TRBD1
v_gene: TRBV19
CDR3nt: TGTGCCAGCGAAAAACTGGACAGGGTATCTGAAGCTTTCTTT
CDR3aa: CASEKLDRVSEAFF

j_gene: TRBJ2-1
abundance: -
d_gene: -
v_gene: TRBV5-1
CDR3nt: TGCGCCAGCAGCCCTACAGAATTAACAGGGTTCGGTGAGCAGTTCTTC
CDR3aa: CASSPTELTGFGEQFF

j_gene: TRBJ2-7
abundance: few
d_gene: -
v_gene: TRBV10-3
CDR3nt: TGTGCCATCAGCCAGGGATCCTACGAGCAGTACTTC
CDR3aa: CAISQGSYEQYF

j_gene: TRBJ2-2
abundance: -
d_gene: -
v_gene: TRBV5-6
CDR3nt: TGTGCCAGTCAAACGGACAGAATAAACACCGGGGAGCTGTTTTTT
CDR3aa: CASQTDRINTGELFF

j_gene: TRBJ2-7
abundance: few
d_gene: -
v_gene: TRBV5-1
CDR3nt: TGCGCCAGCAGCTCCCGGGACACCCCCTACGAGCAGTACTTC
CDR3aa: CASSSRDTPYEQYF

j_gene: TRBJ1-5
abundance: -
d_gene: -
v_gene: TRBV12-3/TRBV12-4
CDR3nt: TGTGCCAGCAGTTCGACAGGTTACAATCAGCCCCAGCATTTT
CDR3aa: CASSSTGYNQPQHF

j_gene: TRBJ2-1
abundance: few
d_gene: -
v_gene: TRBV5-4
CDR3nt: TGTGCCAGCAGCATACAGGATGTCTTCTACAATGAGCAGTTCTTC
CDR3aa: CASSIQDVFYNEQFF

j_gene: TRBJ1-1
abundance: -
d_gene: -
v_gene: TRBV20-1
CDR3nt: TGCAGTGCTAGAAACAGCATAGAAGCTTTCTTT
CDR3aa: CSARNSIEAFF

j_gene: TRBJ1-5
abundance: -
d_gene: -
v_gene: TRBV20-1
CDR3nt: TGCAGTGCTAGTTTAGATGACAATCAGCCCCAGCATTTT
CDR3aa: CSASLDDNQPQHF